This T cell receptor beta chain was identified in a study of T-cell reconstitution after alpha-beta-depleted transplantation in children. The authors prepared the TCRbeta library with unique molecular identifiers. TCRdb re-derived calls from the PCR reads in MiXCR, one entry per CDR3 protein. The data contain approximately 400,000 distinct CDR3 sequences, roughly a tenth of them singletons. The CDR3 has 22 residues. The germline V and J ends were trimmed by 0 bases and 0 bases, with 28 bases remaining between them. Germline lookup yields CDR1 SGHRS and CDR2 YFSETQ. The TCR comes from a human donor who donated a stem cell graft to a child with acute myeloid leukemia. The input for sequencing was PBMCs from the stem cell graft donor, taken from the stem cell graft. The chain couples TRBV5-1 to TRBJ2-4; no firm D call. DNA for the CDR3: TGCGCCAGCAGCTTGGTCTTCCCCGAGACAAGAACTTTTCCGCTAGCCAAAAACATTCAGTACTTC. Protein sequence: CASSLVFPETRTFPLAKNIQYF.